The 20 T cell receptor beta chains below all came from one sample that was sequenced in a study of blood T cell repertoires in COVID-19. Profiling relied on immunoSEQ multiplex PCR, and the TCRdb table lists in-frame clones only, not all of them. This sample has roughly 340,000 clones, with about 87% found just once. The material sequenced was peripheral blood. These receptors were collected from a woman aged 45-65 years with COVID-19, enrolled during active disease.

This clone was found a few times. The CDR3: CASSQTGTGAEQYF. The CDR3 DNA is TGTGCCAGCAGCCAAACCGGGACAGGGGCCGAGCAGTACTTC. This chain links TRBV3-1 (or the pseudogene TRBV3-2) with TRBJ2-7; 10 bases map to TRBD1. V lost 2 bases and J lost 6; bases outside the gene matches: 4. The CDR3 consists of 14 residues. Germline loops: CDR1 LGHDT, CDR2 YNNKEL (reference sequence).

The chain joins TRBV2 to TRBJ2-2; 8 bases fit TRBD2. Germline CDR1 SNHLY, CDR2 FYNNEI. The CDR3 is 15 residues long. Trimming took 4 bases from V and 1 from J; bases not matched to a gene: 2. The CDR3 bases are TGTGCCAGCAGTGCGGCGGGAGGGAACACCGGGGAGCTGTTTTTT. It yields the protein CASSAAGGNTGELFF. Variable domain in full (rest from reference TRBV2 and TRBJ2-2): EPEVTQTPSHQVTQMGQEVILRCVPISNHLYFYWYRQILGQKVEFLVSFYNNEISEKSEIFDDQFSVERPDGSNFTLKIRSTKLEDSAMYFCASSAAGGNTGELFFGEGSRLTVL.

The rearrangement uses TRBV5-1 and TRBJ2-3; D gene ambiguous. Germline CDR1 SGHRS, CDR2 YFSETQ. This CDR3 region has 14 residues. The V and J ends lost 1 base and 1 base respectively, with 7 bases between them. CDR3 coding DNA: TGCGCCAGCAGCTTGATTTCTGGCACAGATACGCAGTATTTT. The encoded protein is CASSLISGTDTQYF.

As concerns this clone: Mismatch with germline at one junction end may stem from a read error. This sequence joins TRBV7-7 and TRBJ2-2; 8 bases line up with TRBD1. This CDR3 contains 16 residues. Germline V gene sequence: CDR1 SSHAT, CDR2 FNYEAQ (reference sequence). CDR3: CASSSRDRLNTGELFF. CDR3 bases: TGTGCTAGCAGCTCCCGGGACAGGCTGAACACCGGGGAGCTGTTTTTT.

As to this clone: This clone may be a read error of a much larger clone one base away. CDR3 amino acids: CASSLEQGVTEAFF. The CDR3 DNA follows: TGTGCCAGCAGCTTGGAACAGGGGGTCACTGAAGCTTTCTTT. V usage is TRBV5-6 and J usage is TRBJ1-1; 8 bases match TRBD1. With V trimmed by 0 bases and J by 4 bases, 2 bases remained unmatched. The CDR3 is 14 amino acids. Germline V gene sequence: CDR1 SGHDT, CDR2 YYEEEE.

The chain joins TRBV6-5 to TRBJ2-3, with a tentative D call TRBD1 (5 bases). Trimming stripped 0 bases from V and 0 bases from J, with 10 bases between. Looked up from germline, CDR1 is MNHEY and CDR2 is SVGAGI. CDR3 length equals 16 residues. The CDR3 here is CASSYSGHSSTDTQYF. The DNA of the CDR3 is TGTGCCAGCAGTTACTCGGGGCATAGTAGCACAGATACGCAGTATTTT.

The chain uses TRBV12-3 or TRBV12-4 and TRBJ1-2; TRBD1 aligns across 7 bases. The V gene end was trimmed by 4 bases and the J gene end by 3 bases; junction bases not matched to a gene: 2. The CDR3 runs 13 residues. The CDR3 sequence: CASSYQGDYGYTF. The CDR3 DNA reads as TGTGCCAGCAGTTATCAGGGGGACTATGGCTACACCTTC.

The chain couples TRBV25-1 to TRBJ1-2; 8 nucleotides match TRBD1. This CDR3 comprises 17 residues. J was trimmed by 5 bases and V by 0 bases; bases with no gene match: 11. Germline V lookup: CDR1 MGHDK, CDR2 SYGVNS. The CDR3 loop is CASSEYQGAQSLYGYTF. The CDR3 DNA reads TGTGCCAGCAGTGAATATCAGGGGGCGCAGTCTTTATATGGCTACACCTTC.

The chain carries TRBV5-6 and TRBJ1-3; D uncertain. The germline V and J ends were trimmed by 0 bases and 1 base, with 8 bases remaining between them. The length of the CDR3 is 15 residues. CDR1 is SGHDT and CDR2 is YYEEEE in the germline V gene. As DNA, the CDR3 is TGTGCCAGCAGCTTGGGCGCCTTATCTGGAAACACCATATATTTT. Translating it yields CASSLGALSGNTIYF.

This chain uses TRBV4-1 with TRBJ1-1; 7 nucleotides line up with TRBD1. V lost 1 base and J lost 1; bases outside the gene matches: 3. The germline gives CDR1 MGHRA, CDR2 YSYEKL. The CDR3 has 15 residues. CDR3 protein: CASSQVGQTNTEAFF. CDR3 coding DNA: TGCGCCAGCAGCCAAGTGGGACAGACGAACACTGAAGCTTTCTTT.

This chain joins TRBV28 and TRBJ2-2, with TRBD1 matching 10 bases. Germline V gives CDR1 MDHEN, CDR2 SYDVKM. V lost 7 bases, J lost 0 bases, and 2 bases stayed unmatched. The CDR3 sequence is 15 residues long. CDR3 nucleotide sequence: TGTGCCAGCAAAGGGACAGGGGCGAACACCGGGGAGCTGTTTTTT. The encoded protein is CASKGTGANTGELFF.

The table lists this clone with a few counts. This rearrangement joins TRBV6-2 or TRBV6-3 to TRBJ2-2; 7 positions agree with TRBD1. J lost 4 bases, V lost 1 base, and 9 bases had no gene match. The germline V gene has CDR1 MNHEY and CDR2 SVGEGT. The CDR3 consists of 17 residues. CDR3 region: CASSYLGGAPLTGELFF. The CDR3 DNA reads TGTGCCAGCAGTTACTTAGGGGGCGCCCCCCTCACCGGGGAGCTGTTTTTT.

This clone came up a few times. Other DNA variants within this sample encode the same CDR3. This chain links TRBV7-9 with TRBJ1-2; 7 bases map to TRBD1. Germline-derived CDR1 and CDR2 are SEHNR and FQNEAQ (reference sequence). V shed 5 bases and J 0 bases; nucleotides not matched to a gene: 6. There are 15 residues in the CDR3. In DNA form, the CDR3 reads TGTGCCAGCAGCCGATGGGACAGTACTAACTATGGCTACACCTTC. This sequence encodes CASSRWDSTNYGYTF. Full variable domain (rest looked up from reference TRBV7-9 and TRBJ1-2): DTGVSQNPRHKITKRGQNVTFRCDPISEHNRLYWYRQTLGQGPEFLTYFQNEAQLEKSRLLSDRFSAERPKGSFSTLEIQRTEQGDSAMYLCASSRWDSTNYGYTFGSGTRLTVV.

CDR3 residues: CATSDLKNPGRGEQYF. CDR3 DNA: TGTGCCACCAGTGACTTGAAAAACCCAGGGCGAGGCGAGCAGTACTTC. V gene TRBV24-1 combines with J gene TRBJ2-7; perhaps TRBD1 as D (5 bases). There are 16 residues in the CDR3. V was shortened by 4 bases and J by 6 bases, with 21 bases between the two germline ends. The germline CDR1 and CDR2 sequences are KGHDR and SFDVKD.

The rearrangement links TRBV19 to TRBJ2-1, with 9 bases identical to TRBD2. This CDR3 spans 16 amino acids. The germline V gene has CDR1 LNHDA and CDR2 SQIVND (reference sequence). V shed 6 bases, J shed 0 bases, and the junction held 6 bases outside the gene matches. CDR3 bases: TGTGCCAGTAGAAGGCGTAGCGGGAGCTCCTACAATGAGCAGTTCTTC. This codes for CASRRRSGSSYNEQFF.

This chain uses TRBV9 with TRBJ2-2; D is unclear. Germline CDR1 and CDR2: SGDLS and YYNGEE. V lost 4 bases and J 4 bases, leaving 8 bases between the germline ends. The CDR3 is made up of 13 amino acids. The CDR3 DNA follows: TGTGCCAGCAGCCAACTGAGCACCGGGGAGCTGTTTTTT. This translates into CASSQLSTGELFF.

The V gene is TRBV27, the J gene TRBJ2-7; 13 nucleotides line up with TRBD2. CDR3 size: 15 residues. With V trimmed by 5 bases and J by 1 base, 2 bases remained unmatched. Germline CDR1 reads MNHEY; CDR2 reads SMNVEV (reference sequence). CDR3: CASSPGLAGSYEQYF. The DNA of the CDR3 is TGTGCCAGCAGTCCGGGACTAGCGGGATCCTACGAGCAGTACTTC.

This clone was counted once. The chain employs TRBV6-4 and TRBJ1-4; 9 bases agree with TRBD1. Germline CDR1 reads MRHNA; CDR2 reads SNTAGT. V gave up 5 bases and J gave up 8 bases; unmatched junction bases: 6. CDR3 size: 14 residues. The chain's CDR3 is CASSQDRGGEKLFF. CDR3 DNA sequence: TGTGCCAGCAGTCAGGACAGGGGAGGCGAAAAACTGTTTTTT.

V gene TRBV7-3 combines with J gene TRBJ2-1; D remains ambiguous. This CDR3 comprises 13 residues. The ends were cut back, 2 bases at V and 5 bases at J, with 7 bases in the middle. Germline assignment: CDR1 SGHTA and CDR2 FQGTGA. CDR3 region: CASSLSTNNEQFF. The CDR3 DNA sequence: TGTGCCAGCAGCTTATCTACCAACAATGAGCAGTTCTTC.

This chain uses TRBV19 with TRBJ1-1, with D perhaps TRBD1 (5 bases). The CDR3 runs to 13 residues. The ends were cut back, 5 bases at V and 1 base at J, with 8 bases in the middle. Germline-derived CDR1 and CDR2 are LNHDA and SQIVND (reference sequence). Here the CDR3 reads CASSGTENTEAFF. CDR3 nucleotide sequence: TGTGCCAGTAGTGGGACTGAGAACACTGAAGCTTTCTTT.